A selection of T cell receptor beta chains follows, all from one sample in a study of CD4+ T cells in melanoma. This table comes from immunoSEQ multiplex PCR, and its TCRdb copy is limited to in-frame clones, with some not included. The sample holds about 110,000 clones, about 92% seen once. Material for sequencing was peripheral blood. These receptors came from a human donor with melanoma. Both conserved end residues are part of each CDR3. The order of the fields is V gene, clone size, D gene, J gene, CDR3 protein, CDR3 DNA. D genes are given only for firm matches. Only some rows state a clone size, as once, few, many or a class for expanded clones.

>TRBV6-5|-|TRBD1|TRBJ1-5
CASSLTGYNQPQHF
TGTGCCAGCAGCTTGACAGGGTACAATCAGCCCCAGCATTTT
>TRBV18|-|TRBD1|TRBJ1-2
CASSPLTGDGYTF
TGTGCCAGCTCACCCTTGACAGGGGATGGCTACACCTTC
>TRBV10-3|-|-|TRBJ1-3
CAISGATSGNTIYF
TGTGCCATCAGTGGCGCGACCTCTGGAAACACCATATATTTT
>TRBV9|once|-|TRBJ1-4
CASSAGRSNEKLFF
TGTGCCAGCAGCGCGGGACGGTCTAATGAAAAACTGTTTTTT
>TRBV5-4|-|-|TRBJ1-3
CASSLKGPGNTIYF
TGTGCCAGCAGCTTGAAGGGGCCTGGAAACACCATATATTTT
>TRBV6-1|-|TRBD1|TRBJ1-5
CASSASSFGTGGYSNQPQHF
TGTGCCAGCAGTGCCTCTTCGTTCGGGACAGGGGGATATAGCAATCAGCCCCAGCATTTT
>TRBV4-3|-|TRBD1|TRBJ1-4
CASSQDQRGRTNEKLFF
TGCGCCAGCAGCCAAGACCAAAGGGGGCGAACTAATGAAAAACTGTTTTTT
>TRBV28|once|TRBD1|TRBJ2-3
CASSSRTGGSDTQYF
TGTGCCAGCAGTTCTCGGACAGGGGGGTCAGATACGCAGTATTTT
>TRBV30|-|-|TRBJ2-7
CAWSSGNGDEQYF
TGTGCCTGGAGTTCGGGGAACGGTGACGAGCAGTACTTC
>TRBV10-3|-|TRBD2|TRBJ2-1
CATRQMGLRYNEQFF
TGTGCCACTCGCCAAATGGGACTACGTTACAATGAGCAGTTCTTC
>TRBV29-1|-|-|TRBJ1-2
CSVPEQRKFHYGYTF
TGCAGCGTCCCTGAACAGCGGAAATTCCACTATGGCTACACCTTC
>TRBV28|-|TRBD1|TRBJ1-5
CASSLMGQNQPQHF
TGTGCCAGCAGTTTAATGGGACAGAATCAGCCCCAGCATTTT
>TRBV10-3|-|-|TRBJ1-4
CAILDRVNEKLFF
TGTGCCATCCTGGACAGAGTTAATGAAAAACTGTTTTTT
>TRBV6-6|-|TRBD1|TRBJ2-7
CASRAGTANYEQYF
TGTGCCAGTCGCGCCGGGACAGCGAACTACGAGCAGTACTTC
>TRBV6-5|-|-|TRBJ2-7
CASSYSTGMGYEQYF
TGTGCCAGCAGTTACTCTACAGGGATGGGCTACGAGCAGTACTTC
>TRBV7-2|-|-|TRBJ1-4
CASSLGGKSEKLFF
TGTGCCAGCAGCTTAGGGGGGAAAAGTGAAAAACTGTTTTTT
>TRBV5-1|-|-|TRBJ1-4
CASSRSSGREVREKLFF
TGCGCCAGCAGCCGGAGCTCCGGGAGGGAAGTGCGAGAAAAACTGTTTTTT
>TRBV6-6|-|-|TRBJ2-5
CATSKPGGLLQETQYF
TGTGCCACCTCAAAACCCGGGGGACTCCTGCAAGAGACCCAGTACTTC
>TRBV27|-|-|TRBJ1-1
CASSMGRYTEAFF
TGTGCCAGCAGTATGGGGCGATACACTGAAGCTTTCTTT
>TRBV7-3|-|TRBD2|TRBJ2-3
CASSPRASGRDTQYF
TGTGCCAGCAGCCCTCGGGCTAGCGGGAGAGATACGCAGTATTTT
>TRBV7-3|-|-|TRBJ1-6
CASSLDAGGGNSPLHF
TGTGCCAGCAGCCTGGACGCGGGAGGAGGGAATTCACCCCTCCACTTT
>TRBV11-2|-|TRBD1|TRBJ1-2
CASSNGDRGHSGYTF
TGTGCCAGCAGCAACGGGGACAGGGGGCACAGTGGCTACACCTTC
>TRBV27|-|TRBD2|TRBJ2-3
CASRGLAGGLSTDTQYF
TGTGCCAGCAGAGGACTAGCGGGGGGACTTAGCACAGATACGCAGTATTTT
>TRBV2|-|-|TRBJ1-5
CASSASLRDQPQHF
TGTGCCAGCAGTGCAAGCCTCAGGGATCAGCCCCAGCATTTT